This TCR beta chain was documented in a study of T-cell reconstitution after alpha-beta-depleted transplantation in children. The library targeted TCRbeta and was prepared with unique molecular identifiers. Using its own MiXCR run on the PCR reads, TCRdb lists one record per CDR3 protein. The table lists 600,000 to 700,000 distinct CDR3 sequences, around 16% of them singletons, with approximately 1% in the top ten. Germline CDR1 and CDR2: MNHNS and SASEGT. V shed 6 bases, J shed 0 bases, and the junction held 5 bases outside the gene matches. The CDR3 totals 15 residues. The sample here was PBMCs from the stem cell graft donor, taken from the stem cell graft. The V and J genes are TRBV6-1 and TRBJ1-3; TRBD1 matches at 7 bases. This receptor was obtained from a human donor who donated a stem cell graft to a child with acute myeloid leukemia. The CDR3 DNA reads TGTGCCAGCAGCCCGGACAGGTTCTCTGGAAACACCATATATTTT. This translates into CASSPDRFSGNTIYF.